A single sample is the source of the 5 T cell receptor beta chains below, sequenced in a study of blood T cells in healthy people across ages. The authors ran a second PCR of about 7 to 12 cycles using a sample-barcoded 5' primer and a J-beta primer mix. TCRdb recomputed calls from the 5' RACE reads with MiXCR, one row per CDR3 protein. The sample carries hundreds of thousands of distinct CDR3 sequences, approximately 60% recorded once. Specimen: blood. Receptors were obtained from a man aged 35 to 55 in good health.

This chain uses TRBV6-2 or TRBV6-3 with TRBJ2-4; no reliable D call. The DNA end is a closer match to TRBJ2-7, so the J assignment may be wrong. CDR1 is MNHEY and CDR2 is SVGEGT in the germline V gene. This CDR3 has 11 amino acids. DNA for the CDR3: TGTGCCAGCAGTTTTCATGGCGAGCAGTACTTC. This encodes CASSFHGEQYF.

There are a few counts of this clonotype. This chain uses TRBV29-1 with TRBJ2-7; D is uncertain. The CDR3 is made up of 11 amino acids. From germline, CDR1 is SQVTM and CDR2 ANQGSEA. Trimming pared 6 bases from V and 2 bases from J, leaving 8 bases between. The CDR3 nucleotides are TGCAGCGTGGACGTAGCCTACGAGCAGTACTTC. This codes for CSVDVAYEQYF.

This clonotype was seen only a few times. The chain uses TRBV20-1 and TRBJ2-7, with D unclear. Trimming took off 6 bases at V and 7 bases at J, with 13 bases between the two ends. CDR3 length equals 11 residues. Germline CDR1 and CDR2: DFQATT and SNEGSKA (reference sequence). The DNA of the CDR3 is TGCAGTGCGTCAGGACCCAAGGAGCAGTACTTC. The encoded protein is CSASGPKEQYF.

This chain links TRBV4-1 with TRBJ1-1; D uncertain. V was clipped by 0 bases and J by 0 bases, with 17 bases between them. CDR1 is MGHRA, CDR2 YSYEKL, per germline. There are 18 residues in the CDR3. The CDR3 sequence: CASSQEPRTEIMNTEAFF. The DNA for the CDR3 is TGCGCCAGCAGCCAAGAACCCCGGACTGAGATCATGAACACTGAAGCTTTCTTT.

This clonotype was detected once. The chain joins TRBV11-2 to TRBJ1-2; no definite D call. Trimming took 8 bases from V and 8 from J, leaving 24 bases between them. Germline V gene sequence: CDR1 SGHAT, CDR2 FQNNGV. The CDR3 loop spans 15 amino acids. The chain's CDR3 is CASGRPTGSLGGYTF. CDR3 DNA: TGTGCCAGCGGCCGCCCCACCGGGTCACTTGGAGGCTACACCTTC.